Listed below are T cell receptor beta chains from one sample, sequenced in a study of OX40 agonist ivuxolimab in advanced cancers. Produced via immunoSEQ multiplex PCR; TCRdb's table is partial and in-frame only. This sample has approximately 52,000 clones, with 75% to 90% found just once. Here the sequenced sample was CD4+ or CD8+ T cells sorted from blood, taken in a trial of the OX40 agonist ivuxolimab. These receptors were collected from an adult with an advanced solid tumor such as melanoma, head and neck, liver or kidney cancer. Both conserved end residues are part of each CDR3. Fields, in order: J gene, D gene, CDR3 length, V gene, clone size, CDR3 protein, CDR3 DNA. The D gene is left open where the match is weak. Not all rows give a size; the values are once, few, many and, for expanded clones, a class.

J gene: TRBJ2-3
D gene: .
CDR3 length: 12
V gene: TRBV11-2
clone size: .
CDR3 protein: CASSLEADTQYF
CDR3 DNA: TGTGCCAGCAGCTTAGAGGCAGATACGCAGTATTTT

J gene: TRBJ2-1
D gene: .
CDR3 length: 12
V gene: TRBV5-4
clone size: medium-sized
CDR3 protein: CASNTEAGEQFF
CDR3 DNA: TGTGCCAGCAACACCGAAGCAGGAGAGCAGTTCTTC

J gene: TRBJ1-5
D gene: .
CDR3 length: 15
V gene: TRBV4-1
clone size: .
CDR3 protein: CASSQVSDGGQPQHF
CDR3 DNA: TGCGCCAGCAGCCAAGTGTCGGATGGGGGTCAGCCCCAGCATTTT

J gene: TRBJ1-4
D gene: .
CDR3 length: 16
V gene: TRBV4-3
clone size: .
CDR3 protein: CASSQDPGALSEKLFF
CDR3 DNA: TGCGCCAGCAGCCAAGATCCAGGGGCGCTTAGTGAAAAACTGTTTTTT

J gene: TRBJ1-4
D gene: .
CDR3 length: 15
V gene: TRBV7-9
clone size: once
CDR3 protein: CASSQTGSRGEKLFF
CDR3 DNA: TGTGCCAGCAGCCAAACAGGGAGTCGGGGCGAAAAACTGTTTTTT

J gene: TRBJ1-1
D gene: .
CDR3 length: 11
V gene: TRBV4-1
clone size: .
CDR3 protein: CASSQNGEAFF
CDR3 DNA: TGCGCCAGCAGCCAGAATGGTGAAGCTTTCTTT

J gene: TRBJ2-2
D gene: TRBD2
CDR3 length: 17
V gene: TRBV7-6
clone size: .
CDR3 protein: CASSLVAGGPGTGELFF
CDR3 DNA: TGTGCCAGCAGCTTAGTAGCGGGGGGGCCGGGCACCGGGGAGCTGTTTTTT

J gene: TRBJ2-1
D gene: .
CDR3 length: 14
V gene: TRBV7-9
clone size: .
CDR3 protein: CASSALGGYNEQFF
CDR3 DNA: TGTGCCAGCAGCGCCCTAGGGGGATACAATGAGCAGTTCTTC

J gene: TRBJ2-1
D gene: .
CDR3 length: 19
V gene: TRBV9
clone size: .
CDR3 protein: CASSVDVVGGLSSYNEQFF
CDR3 DNA: TGTGCCAGCAGCGTAGACGTAGTGGGGGGCCTGAGCTCCTACAATGAGCAGTTCTTC

J gene: TRBJ1-1
D gene: .
CDR3 length: 11
V gene: TRBV9
clone size: .
CDR3 protein: CASGKGTEAFF
CDR3 DNA: TGTGCCAGCGGGAAGGGGACTGAAGCTTTCTTT

J gene: TRBJ2-5
D gene: .
CDR3 length: 14
V gene: TRBV5-6
clone size: .
CDR3 protein: CASSLVGDTETQYF
CDR3 DNA: TGTGCCAGCAGCCTCGTGGGGGACACAGAGACCCAGTACTTC

J gene: TRBJ2-6
D gene: .
CDR3 length: 14
V gene: TRBV5-1
clone size: .
CDR3 protein: CASRDSSGANVLTF
CDR3 DNA: TGCGCCAGCAGGGACAGCTCTGGGGCCAACGTCCTGACTTTC

J gene: TRBJ2-7
D gene: .
CDR3 length: 14
V gene: TRBV19
clone size: .
CDR3 protein: CASSARDGTYEQYF
CDR3 DNA: TGTGCCAGTAGTGCTCGGGACGGGACCTACGAGCAGTACTTC

J gene: TRBJ2-3
D gene: .
CDR3 length: 12
V gene: TRBV7-9
clone size: .
CDR3 protein: CASSPQGPTQYF
CDR3 DNA: TGTGCCAGCAGCCCCCAAGGCCCCACGCAGTATTTT

J gene: TRBJ1-2
D gene: .
CDR3 length: 16
V gene: TRBV7-9
clone size: .
CDR3 protein: CASSFTAGLPFYGYTF
CDR3 DNA: TGTGCCAGCAGCTTCACGGCAGGCCTTCCTTTCTATGGCTACACCTTC

J gene: TRBJ1-1
D gene: .
CDR3 length: 17
V gene: TRBV5-6
clone size: .
CDR3 protein: CASTQGGGLSRNTEAFF
CDR3 DNA: TGTGCCAGCACGCAAGGGGGAGGGCTTTCTAGGAACACTGAAGCTTTCTTT

J gene: TRBJ1-1
D gene: .
CDR3 length: 12
V gene: TRBV5-6
clone size: .
CDR3 protein: CASSLWDTEAFF
CDR3 DNA: TGTGCCAGCAGCTTGTGGGACACTGAAGCTTTCTTT

J gene: TRBJ2-2
D gene: .
CDR3 length: 15
V gene: TRBV14
clone size: .
CDR3 protein: CASSPLRGSAGELFF
CDR3 DNA: TGTGCCAGCAGCCCACTGAGGGGTTCAGCCGGGGAGCTGTTTTTT

J gene: TRBJ2-4
D gene: .
CDR3 length: 14
V gene: TRBV27
clone size: .
CDR3 protein: CASSSGGGSNIQYF
CDR3 DNA: TGTGCCAGCAGTTCTGGAGGCGGGTCCAACATTCAGTACTTC

J gene: TRBJ2-5
D gene: TRBD1
CDR3 length: 15
V gene: TRBV7-2
clone size: .
CDR3 protein: CASSLWDSGGETQYF
CDR3 DNA: TGTGCCAGCAGCTTGTGGGACAGCGGAGGAGAGACCCAGTACTTC

J gene: TRBJ2-1
D gene: .
CDR3 length: 12
V gene: TRBV4-3
clone size: once
CDR3 protein: CASSQDEHEQFF
CDR3 DNA: TGCGCCAGCAGCCAAGACGAGCATGAGCAGTTCTTC

J gene: TRBJ2-7
D gene: .
CDR3 length: 14
V gene: TRBV6-1
clone size: once
CDR3 protein: CASSEGGSGTEQYF
CDR3 DNA: TGTGCCAGCAGTGAAGGGGGATCGGGGACCGAGCAGTACTTC

J gene: TRBJ1-1
D gene: .
CDR3 length: 14
V gene: TRBV21-1
clone size: .
CDR3 protein: CASSKVTVNTEAFF
CDR3 DNA: TGTGCCAGCAGCAAAGTTACAGTGAACACTGAAGCTTTCTTT

J gene: TRBJ1-5
D gene: .
CDR3 length: 14
V gene: TRBV27
clone size: .
CDR3 protein: CASSYDRISQPQHF
CDR3 DNA: TGTGCCAGCAGCTACGACAGGATAAGTCAGCCCCAGCATTTT

J gene: TRBJ1-2
D gene: TRBD1
CDR3 length: 14
V gene: TRBV28
clone size: few
CDR3 protein: CASSPGQEIYGYTF
CDR3 DNA: TGTGCCAGCAGCCCGGGACAGGAAATCTATGGCTACACCTTC

J gene: TRBJ1-1
D gene: .
CDR3 length: 15
V gene: TRBV11-2
clone size: .
CDR3 protein: CASSLDLGKNTEAFF
CDR3 DNA: TGTGCCAGCAGCTTAGATTTGGGCAAGAACACTGAAGCTTTCTTT

J gene: TRBJ1-3
D gene: .
CDR3 length: 11
V gene: TRBV28
clone size: few
CDR3 protein: CASSLSEAIYF
CDR3 DNA: TGTGCCAGCAGTTTATCTGAAGCCATATATTTT

J gene: TRBJ1-1
D gene: TRBD1
CDR3 length: 14
V gene: TRBV11-1
clone size: once
CDR3 protein: CASSLLEQGTEAFF
CDR3 DNA: TGTGCCAGCAGCTTATTGGAACAGGGGACTGAAGCTTTCTTT

J gene: TRBJ1-2
D gene: TRBD1
CDR3 length: 14
V gene: TRBV9
clone size: few
CDR3 protein: CASSPRDRPGGYTF
CDR3 DNA: TGTGCCAGCAGCCCCAGGGACAGGCCCGGAGGCTACACCTTC

J gene: TRBJ2-1
D gene: TRBD2
CDR3 length: 15
V gene: TRBV9
clone size: .
CDR3 protein: CASSDSGGAYNEQFF
CDR3 DNA: TGTGCCAGCAGCGATAGTGGGGGGGCCTACAATGAGCAGTTCTTC

J gene: TRBJ2-7
D gene: TRBD1
CDR3 length: 14
V gene: TRBV5-8
clone size: once
CDR3 protein: CASSLPYRGPEQYF
CDR3 DNA: TGTGCCAGCAGCTTACCCTACAGGGGTCCCGAGCAGTACTTC

J gene: TRBJ2-7
D gene: .
CDR3 length: 15
V gene: TRBV4-1
clone size: .
CDR3 protein: CASSLSGGIPYEQYF
CDR3 DNA: TGCGCCAGCAGTCTCAGTGGGGGGATACCCTACGAGCAGTACTTC

J gene: TRBJ2-2
D gene: .
CDR3 length: 16
V gene: TRBV7-9
clone size: .
CDR3 protein: CASSPSGGVNTGELFF
CDR3 DNA: TGTGCCAGCAGTCCTAGTGGGGGCGTGAACACCGGGGAGCTGTTTTTT

J gene: TRBJ2-7
D gene: .
CDR3 length: 13
V gene: TRBV6-6
clone size: .
CDR3 protein: CASSRDPGQEQYF
CDR3 DNA: TGTGCCAGCTCCCGGGACCCCGGTCAGGAGCAGTACTTC

J gene: TRBJ1-5
D gene: .
CDR3 length: 13
V gene: TRBV5-8
clone size: .
CDR3 protein: CASSLGWNQPQHF
CDR3 DNA: TGTGCCAGCAGCTTGGGGTGGAATCAGCCCCAGCATTTT

J gene: TRBJ2-7
D gene: .
CDR3 length: 14
V gene: TRBV5-1
clone size: .
CDR3 protein: CASSLDRVTYEQYF
CDR3 DNA: TGCGCCAGCAGCTTGGACAGGGTTACCTACGAGCAGTACTTC

J gene: TRBJ1-2
D gene: .
CDR3 length: 11
V gene: TRBV25-1
clone size: .
CDR3 protein: CASSLYYGYTF
CDR3 DNA: TGTGCCAGCAGTTTATACTATGGCTACACCTTC

J gene: TRBJ1-1
D gene: .
CDR3 length: 12
V gene: TRBV7-9
clone size: .
CDR3 protein: CASSFVGTEAFF
CDR3 DNA: TGTGCCAGCAGCTTCGTCGGTACTGAAGCTTTCTTT

J gene: TRBJ2-1
D gene: .
CDR3 length: 15
V gene: TRBV7-9
clone size: .
CDR3 protein: CASSPEPSSYNEQFF
CDR3 DNA: TGTGCCAGCAGCCCGGAGCCGAGCTCCTACAATGAGCAGTTCTTC

J gene: TRBJ1-2
D gene: TRBD1
CDR3 length: 16
V gene: TRBV12-5
clone size: .
CDR3 protein: CASGLVDRGLYYGYTF
CDR3 DNA: TGTGCTAGTGGTTTGGTTGACAGGGGGTTGTACTATGGCTACACCTTC

J gene: TRBJ2-7
D gene: .
CDR3 length: 15
V gene: TRBV11-2
clone size: .
CDR3 protein: CASSPGLYSSYEQYF
CDR3 DNA: TGTGCCAGCAGCCCGGGACTGTACAGCTCCTACGAGCAGTACTTC

J gene: TRBJ2-3
D gene: .
CDR3 length: 16
V gene: TRBV2
clone size: .
CDR3 protein: CASSPGEWGGTDTQYF
CDR3 DNA: TGTGCCAGCAGCCCGGGGGAGTGGGGGGGCACAGATACGCAGTATTTT

J gene: TRBJ1-2
D gene: .
CDR3 length: 15
V gene: TRBV7-2
clone size: once
CDR3 protein: CASSPGADETYGYTF
CDR3 DNA: TGTGCCAGCAGCCCCGGGGCGGATGAAACTTATGGCTACACCTTC

J gene: TRBJ1-1
D gene: .
CDR3 length: 15
V gene: TRBV4-1
clone size: .
CDR3 protein: CASSQVGDMNTEAFF
CDR3 DNA: TGCGCCAGCAGCCAAGTGGGAGATATGAACACTGAAGCTTTCTTT

J gene: TRBJ2-1
D gene: TRBD2
CDR3 length: 12
V gene: TRBV7-2
clone size: .
CDR3 protein: CASSSEAGGRFF
CDR3 DNA: TGTGCCAGCAGCTCTGAAGCGGGGGGGCGATTCTTC

J gene: TRBJ2-5
D gene: .
CDR3 length: 13
V gene: TRBV2
clone size: .
CDR3 protein: CASSGRFQGSQYF
CDR3 DNA: TGTGCCAGCAGCGGACGGTTCCAGGGATCCCAGTACTTC

J gene: TRBJ2-1
D gene: .
CDR3 length: 14
V gene: TRBV7-6
clone size: .
CDR3 protein: CASSLGYPNNEQFF
CDR3 DNA: TGTGCCAGCAGCTTAGGGTACCCGAACAATGAGCAGTTCTTC

J gene: TRBJ1-5
D gene: .
CDR3 length: 13
V gene: TRBV25-1
clone size: .
CDR3 protein: CASSEYGSWPQHF
CDR3 DNA: TGTGCCAGCAGTGAATATGGGAGTTGGCCCCAGCATTTT

J gene: TRBJ1-1
D gene: .
CDR3 length: 17
V gene: TRBV4-2
clone size: .
CDR3 protein: CASSQVTLQSPNTEAFF
CDR3 DNA: TGTGCCAGCAGCCAAGTCACACTGCAAAGCCCCAACACTGAAGCTTTCTTT

J gene: TRBJ1-3
D gene: .
CDR3 length: 12
V gene: TRBV29-1
clone size: .
CDR3 protein: CSVAALSNTIYF
CDR3 DNA: TGCAGCGTTGCGGCCTTGTCGAACACCATATATTTT

J gene: TRBJ2-3
D gene: .
CDR3 length: 17
V gene: TRBV2
clone size: .
CDR3 protein: CASSRRTSGGPEDTQYF
CDR3 DNA: TGTGCCAGCAGTAGGCGGACTAGTGGGGGGCCAGAAGATACGCAGTATTTT

J gene: TRBJ2-1
D gene: .
CDR3 length: 13
V gene: TRBV11-3
clone size: .
CDR3 protein: CASSFGSYNEQFF
CDR3 DNA: TGTGCCAGCAGCTTCGGCTCCTACAATGAGCAGTTCTTC

J gene: TRBJ2-1
D gene: .
CDR3 length: 13
V gene: TRBV19
clone size: .
CDR3 protein: CASSSRDINEQFF
CDR3 DNA: TGTGCCAGTAGTTCCCGGGACATCAATGAGCAGTTCTTC

J gene: TRBJ1-1
D gene: .
CDR3 length: 11
V gene: TRBV20-1
clone size: .
CDR3 protein: CSAIETGEAFF
CDR3 DNA: TGCAGTGCTATAGAGACGGGAGAAGCTTTCTTT

J gene: TRBJ2-5
D gene: .
CDR3 length: 14
V gene: TRBV7-9
clone size: .
CDR3 protein: CASTPSRGHETQYF
CDR3 DNA: TGTGCCAGCACTCCAAGCAGGGGTCATGAGACCCAGTACTTC